A selection of T cell receptor beta chains follows, all from one sample in a study of Graves' ophthalmopathy and Graves' hyperthyroidism. TCRdb used MiXCR to reprocess the multiplex PCR reads, holding one entry per CDR3 protein. The table lists over a million distinct CDR3 sequences, about two fifths of them singletons. The source material was peripheral blood or thyroid tissue (not recorded which). These receptor sequences come from an adult man with Graves' hyperthyroidism. Each CDR3 is given with its conserved first and last residue. The order of the fields is J gene, D gene, V gene, clone size, CDR3 DNA, CDR3 protein. A D gene is named only where the DNA matches it firmly. Clone size appears in some rows only: once, few, many, or a class for an expanded clone.

J: TRBJ1-2; D: NA; V: TRBV27; size: NA; DNA: TGTGCCAGCCTCGCGGCGGGCAGCTATGGCTACACCTTC; CDR3: CASLAAGSYGYTF
J: TRBJ2-3; D: NA; V: TRBV7-3; size: few; DNA: TGTGCCAGCAGCTTATCCGCCGGGAGCACAGATACGCAGTATTTT; CDR3: CASSLSAGSTDTQYF
J: TRBJ2-5; D: TRBD2; V: TRBV13; size: NA; DNA: TGTGCCAGCCACGCGGGGGGCCAAGAGACCCAGTACTTC; CDR3: CASHAGGQETQYF
J: TRBJ1-1; D: NA; V: TRBV7-9; size: many; DNA: TGTGCCAGCAGCAAGCGGGAACCTGAAGCTTTCTTT; CDR3: CASSKREPEAFF
J: TRBJ1-4; D: NA; V: TRBV7-9; size: many; DNA: TGTGCCAGCAACCGCGACACCGAAGAGGAAAAACTGTTTTTT; CDR3: CASNRDTEEEKLFF
J: TRBJ1-1; D: NA; V: TRBV29-1; size: few; DNA: TGCAGCGCCAACGGACAGTTGAACACTGAAGCTTTCTTT; CDR3: CSANGQLNTEAFF
J: TRBJ2-7; D: TRBD2; V: TRBV14; size: NA; DNA: TGTGCCAGCAGCCCGCTAGCGGGAGCAATAGCCTACGAGCAGTACTTC; CDR3: CASSPLAGAIAYEQYF
J: TRBJ1-2; D: TRBD1; V: TRBV7-9; size: NA; DNA: TGTGCCAGCACCAGGACAGGGGAAGGCTACACCTTC; CDR3: CASTRTGEGYTF
J: TRBJ2-7; D: NA; V: TRBV29-1; size: NA; DNA: TGCAGCTTAGACAGGACGCGACTTTACGAGCAGTACTTC; CDR3: CSLDRTRLYEQYF
J: TRBJ2-3; D: TRBD1; V: TRBV5-1; size: few; DNA: TGCGCCAGCAGCTTGGAGGGACAGGGTGGAGATACGCAGTATTTT; CDR3: CASSLEGQGGDTQYF
J: TRBJ2-5; D: TRBD2; V: TRBV4-1; size: few; DNA: TGCGCCAGCAGCCCCGAAGGCGGGAGGGACCTCCAAGAGACCCAGTACTTC; CDR3: CASSPEGGRDLQETQYF
J: TRBJ2-1; D: NA; V: TRBV11-2; size: NA; DNA: TGTGCCAGCAGCCGACCCTACAATGAGCAGTTCTTC; CDR3: CASSRPYNEQFF